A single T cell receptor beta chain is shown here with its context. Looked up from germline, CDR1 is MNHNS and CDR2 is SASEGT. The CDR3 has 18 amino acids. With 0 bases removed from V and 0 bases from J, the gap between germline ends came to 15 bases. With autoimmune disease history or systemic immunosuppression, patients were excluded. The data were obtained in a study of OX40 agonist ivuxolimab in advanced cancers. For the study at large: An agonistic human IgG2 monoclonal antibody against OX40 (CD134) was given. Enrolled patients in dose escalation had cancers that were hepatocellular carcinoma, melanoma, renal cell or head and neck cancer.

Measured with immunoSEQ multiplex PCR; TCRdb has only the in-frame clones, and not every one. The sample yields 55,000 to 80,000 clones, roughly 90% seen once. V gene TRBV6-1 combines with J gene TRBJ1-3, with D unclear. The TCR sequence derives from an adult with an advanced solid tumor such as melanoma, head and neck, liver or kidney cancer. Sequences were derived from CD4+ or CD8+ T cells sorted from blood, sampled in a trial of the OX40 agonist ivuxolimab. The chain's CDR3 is CASSEAVWSQSSGNTIYF. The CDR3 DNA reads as TGTGCCAGCAGTGAAGCGGTATGGAGTCAGAGCTCTGGAAACACCATATATTTT.